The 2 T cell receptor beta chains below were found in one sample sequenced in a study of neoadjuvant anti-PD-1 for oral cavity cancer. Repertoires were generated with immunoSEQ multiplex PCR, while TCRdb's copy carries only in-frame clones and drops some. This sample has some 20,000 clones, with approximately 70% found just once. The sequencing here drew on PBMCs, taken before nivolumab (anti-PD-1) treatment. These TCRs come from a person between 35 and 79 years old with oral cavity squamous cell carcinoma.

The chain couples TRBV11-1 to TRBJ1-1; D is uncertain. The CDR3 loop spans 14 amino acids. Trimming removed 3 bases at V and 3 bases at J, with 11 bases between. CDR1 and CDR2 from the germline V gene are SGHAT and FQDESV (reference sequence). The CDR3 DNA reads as TGTGCCAGCAGCTTTCTTCACGGCTACACTGAAGCTTTCTTT. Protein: CASSFLHGYTEAFF.

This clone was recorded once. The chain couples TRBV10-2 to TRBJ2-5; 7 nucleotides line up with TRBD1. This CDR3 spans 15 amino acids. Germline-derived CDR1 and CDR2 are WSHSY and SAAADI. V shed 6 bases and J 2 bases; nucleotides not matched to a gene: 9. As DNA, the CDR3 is TGCGCCAGCAGGCCGGGACAGATGAGACAAGAGACCCAGTACTTC. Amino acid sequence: CASRPGQMRQETQYF.